The subject of this entry is one T cell receptor beta chain. Its antigen remains unidentified. These data are taken from a study of cytomegalovirus exposure and HLA in healthy donors. As for the study in general: A subsequent analysis stated that the 100 to 150 validation repertoires were run on the same platform as the approximately 700 first-cohort repertoires. Notes on the study in general: Usually a TCR sequence was rare, but some public TCRs were found in many donors. Cytomegalovirus status was reportedly diagnosed by the classifier with high specificity and sensitivity. Listed as cytomegalovirus-associated were approximately 160 TCR beta chains.

The CDR3 spans 15 residues. Germline loops: CDR1 SQVTM, CDR2 ANQGSEA. Trimming cost V 3 bases and J 4 bases; bases outside gene matches: 12. Produced via immunoSEQ multiplex PCR; TCRdb's table is partial and in-frame only. Among about 220,000 clones listed, around 87% were seen once. The chain employs TRBV29-1 and TRBJ2-7; 7 nucleotides match TRBD2. The receptor was isolated from a man aged 18 to 29 in good health and CMV-seronegative. The sample taken for sequencing was PBMCs. In DNA form, the CDR3 reads TGCAGCGTTGACCACTTTAGCGGGTTAGGTTACGAGCAGTACTTC. Amino acids: CSVDHFSGLGYEQYF.